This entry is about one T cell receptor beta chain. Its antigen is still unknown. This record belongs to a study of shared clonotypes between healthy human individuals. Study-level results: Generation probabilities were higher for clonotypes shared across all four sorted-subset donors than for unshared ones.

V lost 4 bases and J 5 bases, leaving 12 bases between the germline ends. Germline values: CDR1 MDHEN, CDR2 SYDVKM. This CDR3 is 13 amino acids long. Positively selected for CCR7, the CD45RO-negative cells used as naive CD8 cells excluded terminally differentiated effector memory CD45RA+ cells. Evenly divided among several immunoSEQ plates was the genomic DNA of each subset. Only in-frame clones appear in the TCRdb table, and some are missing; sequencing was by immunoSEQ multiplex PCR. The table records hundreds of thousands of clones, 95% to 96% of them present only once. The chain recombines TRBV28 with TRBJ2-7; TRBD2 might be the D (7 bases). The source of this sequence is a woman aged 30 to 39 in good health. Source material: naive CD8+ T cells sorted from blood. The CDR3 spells CASSSGGTNEQYF. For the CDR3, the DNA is TGTGCCAGCAGTTCCGGGGGGACAAACGAGCAGTACTTC.